This T cell receptor (beta chain) was captured by sequencing in a study of CD8 T cells in ankylosing spondylitis. This clonotype was observed at least ten times. Its cognate antigen is unknown. Notes on the study in general: The authors found the disease-linked clones to be CD8+ and relatively rare in peripheral blood. Reportedly, disease-linked clones are significantly enriched in ankylosing spondylitis patients' matched synovial fluid. Earlier work had already found some motif variants in reactive arthritis synovial fluid and blood.

The CDR3 has 15 amino acids. Trimming stripped 1 base from V and 4 bases from J, with 14 bases between. Germline CDR1 reads SGHVS; CDR2 reads FQNEAQ. TCRdb analysed the 5' RACE reads with MiXCR anew, one entry per CDR3 protein. The data contain 200,000 to 250,000 distinct CDR3 sequences, under 12% of them singletons. Sequencing was done on a sample of blood, either unsorted or a sorted T cell fraction (not recorded which). The V and J genes are TRBV7-8 and TRBJ2-7, with D perhaps being TRBD1 or TRBD2 (6 bases each). The TCR originated in a male donor with ankylosing spondylitis or in good health (not recorded which). CDR3 protein: CASSLGGGTAYEQYF. Written as DNA, the CDR3 is TGTGCCAGCAGCTTAGGAGGGGGGACTGCTTACGAGCAGTACTTC.